The present T cell receptor (beta chain) was sequenced within a study of blood T cell repertoires in COVID-19. Study-wide background: Italy, Spain and the United States were the sources of the convalescent and acute COVID-19 samples. PBMCs, B-cell-depleted T cells, or T cells were the source of the cDNA or gDNA that made up the material.

Authors' processing steps: Nucleated cell number was recorded as an estimate derived from reference gene primer amplification. Libraries were prepared by immunoSEQ multiplex PCR; TCRdb keeps only in-frame clonotypes and omits some of them. V and J calls and clone size are as listed in that table; D and trimming were resolved from the DNA. The table includes roughly 70,000 clones, 80% detected once. The V and J ends lost 1 base and 2 bases respectively, with 15 bases between them. The CDR3 is 17 amino acids. The germline V gene encodes CDR1 SGHAT and CDR2 FQNNGV. The chain joins TRBV11-2 to TRBJ2-1; a weak D match, TRBD2 (5 bases). The TCR originated in a man in his 70s who had recovered from COVID-19. The sequenced sample was peripheral blood. CDR3 in amino acids: CASSLVYVRGAYNEQFF. The CDR3 DNA reads TGTGCCAGCAGCTTAGTTTACGTCCGGGGAGCCTACAATGAGCAGTTCTTC.